These 23 T cell receptor beta chains originate from one sample sequenced in a study of blood T cell repertoires in COVID-19. Using immunoSEQ multiplex PCR, the repertoire was profiled, and TCRdb retains in-frame clones only, with some absent. Of 60,000 to 65,000 clones in the sample, approximately 88% are singletons; the top ten hold roughly 4%. The specimen was peripheral blood. Source of these receptors: a man aged 50-59 years with active COVID-19.

This clone appeared once. This sequence joins TRBV7-8 and TRBJ2-3; D might be TRBD1 (6 bases). Germline CDR1 is SGHVS and CDR2 is FQNEAQ. The CDR3 totals 18 residues. The V gene lost 5 bases and the J gene lost 6 bases, with 27 bases spanning the gap. The CDR3 is CASSPSRVWGSQGDTQYF. CDR3 coding DNA: TGTGCCAGCAGCCCCTCCAGAGTCTGGGGCTCCCAGGGGGATACGCAGTATTTT.

The CDR3 here is CASSPINRVGTEAFF. CDR3 DNA: TGTGCCAGCAGTCCAATCAACAGGGTGGGGACTGAAGCTTTCTTT. This rearrangement joins TRBV27 to TRBJ1-1, with D perhaps TRBD1 (6 bases). Trimming removed 5 bases from V and 5 bases from J, with 18 bases in between. The V gene's germline CDR1 is MNHEY and CDR2 SMNVEV (reference sequence). This CDR3 contains 15 residues.

This chain joins TRBV18 and TRBJ1-3; the D is unclear. The ends were cut back, 3 bases at V and 3 bases at J, with 12 bases in the middle. Germline V gene sequence: CDR1 KGHSH, CDR2 LQKENI. This CDR3 has 15 amino acids. The CDR3 region has the DNA TGTGCCAGCTCACCGGCGGATTCACTTGGAAACACCATATATTTT. Its protein product is CASSPADSLGNTIYF.

The chain joins TRBV28 to TRBJ2-1, with D possibly matching TRBD2 (5 bases). The CDR3 contains 13 residues. V gave up 1 base and J gave up 15 bases, with 16 bases separating them. Germline-derived CDR1 and CDR2 are MDHEN and SYDVKM. The CDR3, as DNA: TGTGCCAGCAGTTTATTCCAGCGGCCGTCTCGGTTCTTC. Translated: CASSLFQRPSRFF.

The gene calls are TRBV7-9 and TRBJ2-7; D remains unclear. Germline assignment: CDR1 SEHNR and CDR2 FQNEAQ (reference sequence). Trimming removed 5 bases from V and 2 bases from J, with 10 bases in between. This CDR3 is built from 13 residues. The CDR3 reads CASSPDNTYEQYF. The CDR3 DNA follows: TGTGCCAGCAGCCCAGACAACACCTACGAGCAGTACTTC.

This clone was found a few times. Here the CDR3 DNA reads TGTGCCAGCAGGCAAGAGGGACAGCTTAATCAGCCCCAGCATTTT. Amino acids: CASRQEGQLNQPQHF. J is TRBJ1-5 and V is TRBV6-5; 7 positions match TRBD1. CDR3 size: 15 residues. Germline CDR1 MNHEY, CDR2 SVGAGI. The trim removed 6 bases at V and 4 bases at J, leaving 9 bases unmatched.

This clone came up a few times. The chain combines TRBV13 with TRBJ2-5, with D uncertain. V was pared by 5 bases and J by 1 base, with 2 bases between. Germline V gives CDR1 PRHDT, CDR2 FYEKMQ (reference sequence). The CDR3 is 11 amino acids. CDR3 bases: TGTGCCAGCAGCCTCCAAGAGACCCAGTACTTC. Its translation: CASSLQETQYF.

The chain employs TRBV5-7 and TRBJ1-4, with D unclear. TRBV5-7 is marked as an open reading frame, function uncertain. V was shortened by 4 bases and J by 6 bases, with 19 bases between the two germline ends. The CDR3 has 16 amino acids. CDR3 amino acids: CASSKPTDWRDEKLFF. For the CDR3, the DNA is TGTGCCAGCAGCAAACCGACGGATTGGCGGGATGAAAAACTGTTTTTT.

The V and J genes are TRBV5-1 and TRBJ1-4; D is possibly TRBD1 (5 bases). Trimming shortened V by 0 bases and J by 8 bases, and 14 bases separated the two germline ends. CDR3 size: 15 residues. Germline V gene sequence: CDR1 SGHRS, CDR2 YFSETQ. This CDR3 is CASSLAEKGQEKLFF. The CDR3 nucleotides read TGCGCCAGCAGCTTGGCCGAGAAGGGGCAGGAAAAACTGTTTTTT.

This rearrangement joins TRBV27 to TRBJ2-7, with 13 nucleotides matching TRBD2. Germline assignment: CDR1 MNHEY and CDR2 SMNVEV (reference sequence). V lost 6 bases and J lost 2; bases outside the gene matches: 7. This CDR3 has 16 residues. The CDR3 bases are TGTGCCAGCAGGAGGACTAGCGGGGGATCCACCTACGAGCAGTACTTC. Translation gives CASRRTSGGSTYEQYF.

The chain recombines TRBV2 with TRBJ2-5; a possible D gene is TRBD2 (7 bases). Germline lookup yields CDR1 SNHLY and CDR2 FYNNEI. The V and J ends lost 6 bases and 5 bases respectively, with 13 bases between them. The CDR3 is 13 amino acids. The DNA for the CDR3 is TGTGCCAGCAGCGGGGGGCTGGGGGAGACCCAGTACTTC. This gives the protein CASSGGLGETQYF.

V usage is TRBV1 and J usage is TRBJ2-3; whether TRBD2, the table's D call, matches the DNA was not checked. TRBV1 is recorded as a pseudogene. This CDR3 region has 16 residues. Here the CDR3 reads CTSSQGRGSCTDTQYF. In DNA form, the CDR3 reads TGCACCAGCAGCCAAGGGCGGGGGTCCTGCACAGATACGCAGTATTTT.

The genes are TRBV12-3 or TRBV12-4 and TRBJ1-2; D is uncertain. V was pared by 6 bases and J by 8 bases, with 13 bases between. The CDR3 contains 12 residues. The CDR3: CASSLSVEGYTF. As DNA, the CDR3 is TGTGCCAGCAGCCTATCTGTGGAGGGCTACACCTTC.

V is TRBV27 and J is TRBJ2-7; 9 bases align to TRBD1. V was pared by 6 bases and J by 6 bases, with 9 bases of the junction left unmatched. The CDR3 has 14 residues. The germline gives CDR1 MNHEY, CDR2 SMNVEV (reference sequence). The CDR3 spells CASRQQGARGEQYF. The CDR3 bases are TGTGCCAGCAGACAACAGGGGGCACGTGGCGAGCAGTACTTC.

This chain connects TRBV4-1 to TRBJ2-5, with 14 bases that match TRBD2. Per germline, CDR1 MGHRA and CDR2 YSYEKL. V was clipped by 3 bases and J by 3 bases; unmatched bases: 6. The CDR3 is made up of 17 amino acids. The chain's CDR3 is CASSQVWTSGGKETQYF. The CDR3 nucleotides are TGCGCCAGCAGCCAGGTCTGGACTAGCGGGGGGAAAGAGACCCAGTACTTC.

This chain links TRBV6-6 with TRBJ2-3; TRBD1 matches 7 bases. From germline, CDR1 is MNHNY and CDR2 SVGAGI (reference sequence). J was trimmed by 4 bases and V by 6 bases; bases with no gene match: 7. The CDR3 sequence is 14 residues long. The CDR3 bases are TGTGCCAGCAGGACAGGGACATCGGCAGATACGCAGTATTTT. Protein product: CASRTGTSADTQYF.

This chain joins TRBV4-2 and TRBJ1-1, with 9 bases identical to TRBD1. The length of the CDR3 is 15 residues. V shed 3 bases and J 2 bases; nucleotides not matched to a gene: 4. CDR1 is LGHNA, CDR2 YNFKEQ, per germline. The CDR3: CASSQPGQGNTEAFF. DNA for the CDR3: TGTGCCAGCAGCCAGCCGGGACAGGGTAACACTGAAGCTTTCTTT.

The V call is TRBV11-1, the J call TRBJ1-2; D might be TRBD1 (5 bases). This CDR3 is built from 13 residues. V was pared by 5 bases and J by 8 bases, with 15 bases between. Looked up from germline, CDR1 is SGHAT and CDR2 is FQDESV (reference sequence). Here the CDR3 DNA reads TGTGCCAGCAGCCCCCCAGGGTCTGGCGGCTACACCTTC. It yields the protein CASSPPGSGGYTF.

The chain is built from TRBV5-4 and TRBJ2-3, with D unclear. The germline CDR1 and CDR2 sequences are SGHNT and YYREEE (reference sequence). V lost 3 bases, J lost 2 bases, and 10 bases lay in between. The CDR3 contains 14 residues. The CDR3 reads CASSSHSTTDTQYF. DNA of the CDR3: TGTGCCAGCAGCTCTCACAGCACCACAGATACGCAGTATTTT. Looking up the rest from reference TRBV5-4 and TRBJ2-3 gives the full variable domain: ETGVTQSPTHLIKTRGQQVTLRCSSQSGHNTVSWYQQALGQGPQFIFQYYREEENGRGNFPPRFSGLQFPNYSSELNVNALELDDSALYLCASSSHSTTDTQYFGPGTRLTVL.

This clone was counted once. The chain couples TRBV7-9 to TRBJ2-4; D is possibly TRBD2 (5 bases). The CDR3 loop spans 18 amino acids. Germline CDR1 and CDR2: SEHNR and FQNEAQ (reference sequence). V was shortened by 4 bases and J by 3 bases, with 22 bases between the two germline ends. DNA for the CDR3: TGTGCCAGCAGCTCCCCCGGGGAAGCCTCCAATGTCAAAAACATTCAGTACTTC. This gives the protein CASSSPGEASNVKNIQYF. The whole variable domain, remainder taken from reference TRBV7-9 and TRBJ2-4, is DTGVSQNPRHKITKRGQNVTFRCDPISEHNRLYWYRQTLGQGPEFLTYFQNEAQLEKSRLLSDRFSAERPKGSFSTLEIQRTEQGDSAMYLCASSSPGEASNVKNIQYFGAGTRLSVL.

The chain is built from TRBV3-1 (or the pseudogene TRBV3-2) and TRBJ2-7; 11 nucleotides agree with TRBD1. The CDR3 spans 16 residues. With V trimmed by 4 bases and J by 2 bases, 7 bases remained unmatched. Germline loops: CDR1 LGHDT, CDR2 YNNKEL (reference sequence). CDR3 nucleotides: TGTGCCAGCAGCCTTTCTGGACAGGGGGCCCCCTACGAGCAGTACTTC. Translated: CASSLSGQGAPYEQYF.

The V and J genes are TRBV11-3 and TRBJ2-1; tentative D call: TRBD1 (5 bases). Germline CDR1 is SGHNT and CDR2 is YENEEA. Between the trimmed V and J ends, which lost 5 bases and 5 bases, there was a span of 19 bases. This CDR3 has 16 amino acids. The CDR3 loop is CASSASRVLANNEQFF. The CDR3, as DNA: TGTGCCAGCAGCGCCTCCAGGGTGTTAGCTAACAATGAGCAGTTCTTC.

This sequence joins TRBV6-5 and TRBJ1-4; 12 bases are shared with TRBD1. This CDR3 is 14 amino acids long. Germline V lookup: CDR1 MNHEY, CDR2 SVGAGI. Trimming at V came to 4 bases and at J to 9 bases, leaving 3 bases not matched to a gene. This chain's CDR3 is CASSSGTGGKKLFF. In nucleotides, the CDR3 is TGTGCCAGCAGTTCCGGGACAGGGGGCAAAAAACTGTTTTTT.